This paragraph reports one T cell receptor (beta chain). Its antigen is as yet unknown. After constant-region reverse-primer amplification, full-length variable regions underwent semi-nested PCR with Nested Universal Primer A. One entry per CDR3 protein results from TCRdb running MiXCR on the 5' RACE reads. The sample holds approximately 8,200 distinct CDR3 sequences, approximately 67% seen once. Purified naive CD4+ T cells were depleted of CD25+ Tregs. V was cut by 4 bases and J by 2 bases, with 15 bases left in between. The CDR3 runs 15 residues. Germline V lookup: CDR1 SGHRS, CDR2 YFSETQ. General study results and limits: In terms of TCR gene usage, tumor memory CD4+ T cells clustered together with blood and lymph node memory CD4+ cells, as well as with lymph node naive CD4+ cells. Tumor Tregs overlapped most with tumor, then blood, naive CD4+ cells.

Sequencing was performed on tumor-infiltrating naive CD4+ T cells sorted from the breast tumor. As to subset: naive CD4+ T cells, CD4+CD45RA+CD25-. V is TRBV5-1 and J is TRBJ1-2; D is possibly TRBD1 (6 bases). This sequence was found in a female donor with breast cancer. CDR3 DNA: TGCGCCAGCAGCCCGGGACACCTAAAAAACTATGGCTACACCTTC. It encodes CASSPGHLKNYGYTF.